This TCR beta chain was recovered during a study of chemoradiotherapy in HPV16-positive cancers. Profiling relied on immunoSEQ multiplex PCR, and the TCRdb table lists in-frame clones only, not all of them. The sample lists 5,100 or so clones, about 73% occurring once. The receptor's source is a human donor with HPV-associated anogenital cancer. This sample was gathered from a patient who underwent chemoradiotherapy.

The CDR3 bases are TGTGCCACCTCGCTTCTCATGAACACTGAAGCTTTCTTT. Translated, it gives CATSLLMNTEAFF. V is TRBV27 and J is TRBJ1-1, with D uncertain. V was clipped by 10 bases and J by 0 bases, with 12 bases between them. The germline CDR1 and CDR2 sequences are MNHEY and SMNVEV (reference sequence). This CDR3 is 13 amino acids long.